This TCR beta chain was identified during a study of PD-L1 blockade in urothelial cancer. Specified time point: peripheral blood 6 weeks after treatment start. Assay: immunoSEQ multiplex PCR; the TCRdb copy retains only in-frame clones and omits some. The repertoire includes about 76,000 clones, approximately 90% of them detected once, and approximately 0.89% sits in the top ten. The CDR3 loop spans 15 amino acids. The germline CDR1 and CDR2 sequences are MNHNS and SASEGT. Trimming shortened V by 1 base and J by 0 bases, and 9 bases separated the two germline ends. This clonotype was obtained from an elderly woman with urothelial cancer. The chain employs TRBV6-1 and TRBJ1-1; no clear D. Sequences were derived from PBMCs, sampled around atezolizumab (anti-PD-L1) treatment. CDR3 region: CASSEGISLNTEAFF. In DNA, the CDR3 is TGTGCCAGCAGTGAAGGTATCAGTTTGAACACTGAAGCTTTCTTT.